Reported below is one TCR beta chain. Its matching antigen is unknown. A read error may produce the germline difference seen at one junction end. These data come from a study of breast tumors, draining lymph nodes, adjacent tissues. General observations from the study: Tumor TCR diversity was below lymph nodes but above nontumor tissue.

MiXCR, applied by TCRdb to the multiplex PCR reads, yields one record per CDR3 protein. In the table there are some 170,000 distinct CDR3 sequences, 33% of which are singletons. This CDR3 is 15 amino acids long. Germline V CDR1 and CDR2: SGHTA, FQGNSA. Breast cancer patients provided tissue from their axillary draining lymph nodes. Specimen: axillary lymph node tissue. This TCR was recovered from a female donor with breast cancer. Some clones in this sample may be carry-over from other donors' samples. J is TRBJ1-2 and V is TRBV7-2; 8 bases align to TRBD1. The CDR3 is CASSPQTGAGSGSPF. The CDR3 DNA is TGTGCCAGCAGCCCACAGACAGGGGCGGGCTCTGGCTCCCCCTTC. The full variable domain, completed using reference TRBV7-2 and TRBJ1-2, is GAGVSQSPSNKVTEKGKDVELRCDPISGHTALYWYRQSLGQGLEFLIYFQGNSAPDKSGLPSDRFSAERTGGSVSTLTIQRTQQEDSAVYLCASSPQTGAGSGSPFGSGTRLTVV.